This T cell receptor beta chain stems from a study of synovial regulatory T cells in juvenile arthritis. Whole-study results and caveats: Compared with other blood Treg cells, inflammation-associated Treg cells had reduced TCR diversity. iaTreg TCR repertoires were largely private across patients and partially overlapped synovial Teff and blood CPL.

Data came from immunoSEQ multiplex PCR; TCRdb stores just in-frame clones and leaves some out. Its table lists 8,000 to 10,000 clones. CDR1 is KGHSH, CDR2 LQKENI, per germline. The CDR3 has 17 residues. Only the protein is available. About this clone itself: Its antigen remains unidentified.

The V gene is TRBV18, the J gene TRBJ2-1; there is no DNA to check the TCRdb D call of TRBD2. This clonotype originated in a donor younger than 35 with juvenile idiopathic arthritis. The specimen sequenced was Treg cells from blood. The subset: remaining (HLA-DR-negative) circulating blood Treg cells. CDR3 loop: CASSPGTSGLSYNEQFF.